This T cell receptor (beta chain) was recorded in a study of Graves' ophthalmopathy and Graves' hyperthyroidism. This clonotype was found many times. Trimming shortened V by 0 bases and J by 5 bases, and 16 bases separated the two germline ends. The germline gives CDR1 DFQATT, CDR2 SNEGSKA (reference sequence). The CDR3 totals 16 residues. Amplified TCR beta CDR3 regions were obtained using RNA transcripts as template. The library came from an HTBI-primed first-round RT-PCR and a second-round multiplex PCR. TCRdb reprocessed the multiplex PCR reads via MiXCR and lists one record per CDR3 protein. The sample comprises approximately 540,000 distinct CDR3 sequences, under 45% of which are singletons, and about 4.6% rests with the top ten.

The sample comprised peripheral blood or thyroid tissue (not recorded which). This TCR was recovered from an adult man with Graves' hyperthyroidism. This chain links TRBV20-1 with TRBJ2-2, with D perhaps TRBD1 or TRBD2 (5 bases each). This CDR3 is CSARDLRGLMTGELFF. The DNA for the CDR3 is TGCAGTGCTAGAGATTTGAGGGGCTTGATGACCGGGGAGCTGTTTTTT.